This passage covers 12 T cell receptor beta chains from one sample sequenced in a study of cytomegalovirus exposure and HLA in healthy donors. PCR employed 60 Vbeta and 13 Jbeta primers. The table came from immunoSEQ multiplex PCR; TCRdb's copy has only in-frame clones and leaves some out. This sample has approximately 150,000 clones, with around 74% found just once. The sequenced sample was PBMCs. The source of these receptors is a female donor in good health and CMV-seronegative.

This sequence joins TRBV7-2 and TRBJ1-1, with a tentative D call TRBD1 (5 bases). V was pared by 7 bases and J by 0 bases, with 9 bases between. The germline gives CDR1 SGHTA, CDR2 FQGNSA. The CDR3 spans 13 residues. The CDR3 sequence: CASKGYLNTEAFF. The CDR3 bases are TGTGCCAGCAAGGGGTATCTGAACACTGAAGCTTTCTTT.

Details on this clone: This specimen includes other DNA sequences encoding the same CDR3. This CDR3 is CASSGQGVRETQYF. The CDR3, as DNA: TGCGCCAGCAGCGGGCAGGGGGTCCGAGAGACCCAGTACTTC. The genes are TRBV5-1 and TRBJ2-5; TRBD1 aligns across 7 bases. Germline values: CDR1 SGHRS, CDR2 YFSETQ. The CDR3 sequence is 14 residues long. Losses at the gene ends were 4 bases for V and 4 bases for J; bases not matched to a gene: 7. The whole variable domain, filled in from reference TRBV5-1 and TRBJ2-5, reads KAGVTQTPRYLIKTRGQQVTLSCSPISGHRSVSWYQQTPGQGLQFLFEYFSETQRNKGNFPGRFSGRQFSNSRSEMNVSTLELGDSALYLCASSGQGVRETQYFGPGTRLLVL.

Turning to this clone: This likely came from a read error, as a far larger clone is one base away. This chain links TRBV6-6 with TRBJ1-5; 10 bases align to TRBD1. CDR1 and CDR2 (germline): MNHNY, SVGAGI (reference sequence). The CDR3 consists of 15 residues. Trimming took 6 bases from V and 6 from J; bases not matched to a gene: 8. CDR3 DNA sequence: TGTGCCAGCAGCCCCGGGACAGGGGATAGTCAGCCCCAGCATTTT. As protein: CASSPGTGDSQPQHF.

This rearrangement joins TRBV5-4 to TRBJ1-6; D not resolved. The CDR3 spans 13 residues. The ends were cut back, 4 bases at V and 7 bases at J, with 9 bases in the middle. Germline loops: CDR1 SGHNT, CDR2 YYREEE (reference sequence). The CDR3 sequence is CASSPNLNSPLHF. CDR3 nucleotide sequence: TGTGCCAGCAGCCCTAATCTCAATTCACCCCTCCACTTT.

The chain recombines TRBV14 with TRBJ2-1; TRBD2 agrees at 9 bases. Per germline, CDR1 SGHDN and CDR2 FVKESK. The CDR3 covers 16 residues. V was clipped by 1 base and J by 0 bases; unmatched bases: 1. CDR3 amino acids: CASSQGSGSSYNEQFF. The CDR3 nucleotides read TGTGCCAGCAGCCAAGGTAGCGGGAGCTCCTACAATGAGCAGTTCTTC.

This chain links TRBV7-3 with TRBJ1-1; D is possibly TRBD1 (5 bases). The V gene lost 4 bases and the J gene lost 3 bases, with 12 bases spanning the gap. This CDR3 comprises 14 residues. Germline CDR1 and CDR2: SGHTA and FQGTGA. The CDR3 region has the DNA TGTGCCAGCAGCTCCTACGGGGGGGACACTGAAGCTTTCTTT. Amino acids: CASSSYGGDTEAFF.

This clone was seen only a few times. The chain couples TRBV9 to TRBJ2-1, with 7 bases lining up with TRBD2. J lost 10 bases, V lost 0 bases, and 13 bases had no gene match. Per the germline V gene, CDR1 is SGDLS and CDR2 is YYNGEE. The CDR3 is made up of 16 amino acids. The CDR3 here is CASSVVSGGIAGEQFF. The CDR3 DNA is TGTGCCAGCAGCGTAGTTTCAGGCGGGATAGCGGGCGAGCAGTTCTTC.

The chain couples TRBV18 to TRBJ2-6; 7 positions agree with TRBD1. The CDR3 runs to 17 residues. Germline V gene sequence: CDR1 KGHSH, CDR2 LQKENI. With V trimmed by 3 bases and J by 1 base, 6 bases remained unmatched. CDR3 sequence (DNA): TGTGCCAGCTCACCCCGACAGGGTTCATCTGGGGCCAACGTCCTGACTTTC. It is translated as CASSPRQGSSGANVLTF.

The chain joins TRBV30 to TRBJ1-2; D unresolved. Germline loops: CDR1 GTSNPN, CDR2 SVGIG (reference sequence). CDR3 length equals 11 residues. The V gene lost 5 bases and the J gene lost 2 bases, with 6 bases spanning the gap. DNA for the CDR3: TGTGCCTGGGGCCAGAACTATGGCTACACCTTC. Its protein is CAWGQNYGYTF.

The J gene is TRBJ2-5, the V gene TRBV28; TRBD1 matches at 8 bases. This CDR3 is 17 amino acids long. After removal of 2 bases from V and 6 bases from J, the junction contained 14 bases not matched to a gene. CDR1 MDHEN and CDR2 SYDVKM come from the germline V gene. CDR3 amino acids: CASSLQPFGQGGKTQYF. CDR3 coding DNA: TGTGCCAGCAGTTTACAGCCCTTCGGACAGGGTGGAAAGACCCAGTACTTC.

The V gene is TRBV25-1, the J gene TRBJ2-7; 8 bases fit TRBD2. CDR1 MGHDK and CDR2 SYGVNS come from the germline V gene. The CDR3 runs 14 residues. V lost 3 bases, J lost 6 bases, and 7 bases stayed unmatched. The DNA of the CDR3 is TGTGCCAGCAGTGATTTGGCGGGAGGAAGCGAGCAGTACTTC. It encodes CASSDLAGGSEQYF.

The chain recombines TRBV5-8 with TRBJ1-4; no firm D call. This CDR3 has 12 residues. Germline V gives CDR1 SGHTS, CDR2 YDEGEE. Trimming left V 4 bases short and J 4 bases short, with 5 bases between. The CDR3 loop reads CASSRFNEKLFF. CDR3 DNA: TGTGCCAGCAGCCGGTTTAATGAAAAACTGTTTTTT.